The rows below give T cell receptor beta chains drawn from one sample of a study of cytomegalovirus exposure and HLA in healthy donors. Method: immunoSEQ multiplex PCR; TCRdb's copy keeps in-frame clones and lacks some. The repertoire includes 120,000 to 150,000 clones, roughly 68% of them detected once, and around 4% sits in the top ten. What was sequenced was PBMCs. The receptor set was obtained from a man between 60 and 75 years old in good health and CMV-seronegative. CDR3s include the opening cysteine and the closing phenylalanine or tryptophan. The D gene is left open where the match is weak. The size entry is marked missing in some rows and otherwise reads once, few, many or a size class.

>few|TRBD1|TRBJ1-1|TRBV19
CASSIVTGGTEAFF
TGTGCCAGTAGTATAGTCACAGGGGGCACTGAAGCTTTCTTT
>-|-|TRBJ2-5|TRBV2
CASRRLQETQYF
TGTGCCAGCAGGCGACTCCAAGAGACCCAGTACTTC
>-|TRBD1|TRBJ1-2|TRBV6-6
CASSYLGGQGARGYTF
TGTGCCAGCAGTTATTTGGGAGGACAGGGGGCGAGGGGCTACACCTTC
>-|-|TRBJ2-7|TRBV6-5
CASRDSSYEQYF
TGTGCCAGCAGGGACAGTTCCTACGAGCAGTACTTC
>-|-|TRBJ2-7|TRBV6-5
CASSSTYEQYF
TGTGCCAGCAGTTCCACCTACGAGCAGTACTTC
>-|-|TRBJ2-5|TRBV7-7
CASSPGYQETQYF
TGTGCCAGCAGCCCGGGATACCAAGAGACCCAGTACTTC
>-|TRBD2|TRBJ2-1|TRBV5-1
CASSSNRPGTNGGNEQFF
TGCGCCAGCAGCTCAAACCGACCCGGGACTAATGGGGGCAATGAGCAGTTCTTC
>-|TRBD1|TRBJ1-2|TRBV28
CASSPFRRDRGYGYTF
TGTGCCAGCAGCCCATTTCGCCGGGACAGGGGCTATGGCTACACCTTC
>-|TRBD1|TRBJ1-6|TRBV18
CASSPRDRVDGSPLHF
TGTGCCAGCTCACCACGGGACAGGGTGGATGGTTCACCCCTCCACTTT
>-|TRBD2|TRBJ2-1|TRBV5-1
CASSTGLAGGDEQFF
TGCGCCAGCAGCACCGGACTAGCGGGAGGCGATGAGCAGTTCTTC
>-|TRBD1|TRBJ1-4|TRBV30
CAWSVLQGSEKLFF
TGTGCCTGGAGTGTACTACAGGGGAGTGAAAAACTGTTTTTT
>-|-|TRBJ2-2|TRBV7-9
CASSSSGGGGTGELFF
TGTGCCAGCAGCTCCTCAGGGGGTGGAGGGACCGGGGAGCTGTTTTTT
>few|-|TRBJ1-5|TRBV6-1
CASRDRAYSNQPQHF
TGTGCCAGCAGGGACAGAGCCTATAGCAATCAGCCCCAGCATTTT
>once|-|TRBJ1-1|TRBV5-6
CASSRDSGNTEAFF
TGTGCCAGCAGCCGGGACTCCGGGAACACTGAAGCTTTCTTT
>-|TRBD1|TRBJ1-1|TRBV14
CASRWDRVSEAFF
TGTGCCAGCAGGTGGGACAGGGTCTCTGAAGCTTTCTTT
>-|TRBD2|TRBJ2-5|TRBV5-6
CASSFPGGGETQYF
TGTGCCAGCAGCTTCCCGGGGGGAGGAGAGACCCAGTACTTC
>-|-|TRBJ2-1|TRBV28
CASSTAGTYNEQFF
TGTGCCAGCAGTACAGCGGGCACCTACAATGAGCAGTTCTTC
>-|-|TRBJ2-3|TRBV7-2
CASSLDREGTDTQYF
TGTGCCAGCAGCTTGGACAGGGAGGGAACAGATACGCAGTATTTT
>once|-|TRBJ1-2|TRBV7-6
CASSPAGYGYTF
TGTGCCAGCAGCCCAGCCGGGTATGGCTACACCTTC
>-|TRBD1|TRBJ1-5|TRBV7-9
CASSPSGQGNQPQHF
TGTGCCAGCAGTCCCTCCGGACAGGGGAATCAGCCCCAGCATTTT
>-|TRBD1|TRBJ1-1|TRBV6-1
CASSEPITGGRAEAFF
TGTGCCAGCAGTGAACCGATTACAGGGGGCCGGGCTGAAGCTTTCTTT
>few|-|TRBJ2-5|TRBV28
CASSLGRQETQYF
TGTGCCAGCAGTTTGGGCAGACAAGAGACCCAGTACTTC
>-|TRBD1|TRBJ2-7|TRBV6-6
CASSYETGVLYEQYF
TGTGCCAGCAGTTACGAAACAGGGGTTCTCTACGAGCAGTACTTC
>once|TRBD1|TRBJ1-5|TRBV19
CASSTRDRSTYSNQPQHF
TGTGCCAGTAGTACCCGGGACAGGTCGACCTATAGCAATCAGCCCCAGCATTTT
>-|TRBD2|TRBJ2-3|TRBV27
CASSFLTSGRPDTQYF
TGTGCCAGCAGTTTCCTAACTAGCGGCCGCCCAGATACGCAGTATTTT
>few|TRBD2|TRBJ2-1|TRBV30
CAWVPLGLATNEQFF
TGTGCCTGGGTCCCCCTGGGACTAGCGACCAATGAGCAGTTCTTC
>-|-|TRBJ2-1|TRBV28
CASSLAPEFEQFF
TGTGCCAGCAGTTTAGCCCCGGAGTTTGAGCAGTTCTTC
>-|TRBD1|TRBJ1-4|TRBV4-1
CASSLSFQGDEKLFF
TGCGCCAGCAGCCTGTCATTCCAGGGGGATGAAAAACTGTTTTTT